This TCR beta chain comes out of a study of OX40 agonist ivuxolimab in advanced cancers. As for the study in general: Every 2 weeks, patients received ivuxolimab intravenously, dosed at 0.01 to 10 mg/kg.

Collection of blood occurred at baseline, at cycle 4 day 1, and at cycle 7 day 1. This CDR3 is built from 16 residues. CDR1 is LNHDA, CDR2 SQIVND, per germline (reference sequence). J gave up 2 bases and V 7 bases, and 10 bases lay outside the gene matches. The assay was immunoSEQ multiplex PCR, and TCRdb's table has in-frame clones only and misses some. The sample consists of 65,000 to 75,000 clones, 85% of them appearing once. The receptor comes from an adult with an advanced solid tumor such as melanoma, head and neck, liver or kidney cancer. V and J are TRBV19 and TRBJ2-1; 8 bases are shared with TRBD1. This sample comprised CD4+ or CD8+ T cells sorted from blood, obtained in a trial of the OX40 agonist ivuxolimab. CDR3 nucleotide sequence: TGTGCCAGTACCAACCCCGGACAGGGCCCCTACAATGAGCAGTTCTTC. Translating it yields CASTNPGQGPYNEQFF.